This T cell receptor (beta chain) was sequenced for a study of long-term antiretroviral therapy in people with HIV (dated by TCRdb to 2021 to 2024). Some background on the complete study: The earliest samples were collected approximately a decade before the 2015 WHO recommendation for immediate ART, a period when ART was typically delayed until CD4 counts fell. Whether ART initiation and durable HIV suppression were associated with changes in peripheral blood TRB repertoire composition and diversity was tested in a retrospective serial study. A total of 192 cryopreserved PBMC samples came from around 30 adults with confirmed HIV infection and were collected serially over a mean of roughly six years (range 1-12). About a third of the roughly 30 participants with HIV were female. No cross-contamination during QIAcube processing was seen in test extractions of a monoclonal T-cell line run alongside 25 to 35 polyclonal samples. Study-wide findings and limitations: The repertoire was dominated across all time points by expanded TRB clones identified before ART initiation, although this dominance was seen to fluctuate and to decrease in many PLHIV after ART. Starting ART was linked to a significant rise in TRB diversity, yet even with long-term ART the diversity remained significantly lower than in transplant donor controls. Limited PBMC availability meant only the TCR beta chain was sequenced, without alpha chain pairing. Compared with controls, HIV repertoires had narrower CDR3 length ranges, and the network structure pointed to an antigen-experienced repertoire that shifted only slightly toward naive after ART. Inferences about post-ART repertoire changes were limited because no data were available on ART adherence, viral resistance or therapy changes. The samples span the years 2004 to 2017, and the ART regimens used at that time may not be as effective as current regimens. Unsorted PBMC were profiled instead of sorted CD4+ and CD8+ T cells because pre-ART samples had limited cell numbers.

From the cysteine up to the phenylalanine, the CDR3 has a length of 15 residues. Just the 45-base CDR3 DNA is kept, in frame starting at base 1. Unmatched junction bases come to 5, with V trimmed by 3 bases and J by 3 bases. As encoded in the germline V gene, CDR1 is SGHTA while CDR2 is FQGNSA. Participants were included only if at least one PBMC sample before ART initiation and at least two post-ART samples were available. Treatment was received in the United States of America by all participants with HIV. Before DNA extraction, cryopreserved samples containing about 0.9-11 million PBMC were thawed and washed. At the time of the earliest PBMC sample for each participant with HIV, ages ranged from roughly 23 to 55 years. PBMC samples were contributed by each participant from 1-4 timepoints before ART initiation and 2-8 timepoints after ART initiation, with a median of 7 samples. Serial HIV viral load, CD4+ T-cell count, ART history and demographic data were obtained for every participant. Genomic DNA was extracted from unsorted PBMC with a Qiagen kit on a QIAcube, with processing performed in batches of 12 samples.

Comment on this clone: Which antigen it targets is not known. There are no base qualities to consult, and no much larger clone falls within one base.

Sequencing of the TRB variable region was done with the immunoSEQ hsTCRB v3.0 assay at survey level resolution. TRB sequencing targeted a depth of about 40,000-50,000 T-cell genomes per sample. An Illumina MiSeq with a v3 150-cycle kit was used to sequence the pooled TRB libraries. The original pipeline was this. Repertoire analysis was performed in R inside a reproducible Nextflow workflow that covered QC, data transformation and analysis. LymphoSeq2, an R package for AIRR-Seq data exploration, was used to implement custom analyses. A handful of samples that produced fewer than 5000 total TRB sequences were removed, so fewer than 200 HIV repertoires were analyzed. Among the 180 to 200 HIV repertoires that were kept, some 60 were collected before ART initiation and about 130 were collected after ART initiation. Repertoires were downsampled to 5000 TRB nucleotide sequences, and summary statistics were averaged over 100 downsampling iterations. Only TRB sequences with CDR3 regions of at least seven amino acids were retained for analysis. A Shannon entropy-derived clonality score and the Gini coefficient were used to measure diversity. Repertoire networks linked the top 5000 CDR3 amino acid sequences whenever two sequences differed by an edit distance of one. GLIPH2 predicted antigen specificity groups and MHC restriction for TRB CDR3 amino acid sequences. Known CMV, EBV, HIV or tissue antigen associations were flagged by matching CDR3 amino acid sequences against VDJdb and McPAS-TCR. Pre-ART, post-ART and control groups were compared with Wilcoxon signed-rank tests and Holm-Bonferroni correction. TCRdb re-hosts the immuneACCESS table, in-frame sequences only. Its copies lack some clones; in the studies checked, an unresolved V gene accounts for under half of them, and the cause for the rest is not known. That table gives V, J and clone size, and the DNA gave D and trimming. The sample table records under 30,000 clones; 90% to 95% of these occur just once. Clones ranked in the top ten supply 6.5% to 10% of the sample.

This receptor was identified in a man aged 25-45 years with HIV. The input for sequencing was unsorted PBMCs, taken more than 6 years after starting antiretroviral therapy. The chain is encoded by TRBV7-2 joined to TRBJ2-1; 7 nucleotides in the junction match TRBD2. The nucleotide sequence is given as TGTGCCAGCAGCTTCGGTACGGGAGGCTACAATGAGCAGTTCTTC. Translated, this gives CASSFGTGGYNEQFF. Beyond the CDR3, the reference TRBV7-2 and TRBJ2-1 genes provide the residues; the full variable domain reads: GAGVSQSPSNKVTEKGKDVELRCDPISGHTALYWYRQSLGQGLEFLIYFQGNSAPDKSGLPSDRFSAERTGGSVSTLTIQRTQQEDSAVYLCASSFGTGGYNEQFFGPGTRLTVL.